This T cell receptor (beta chain) was identified in a study of CD8+ T cells in alopecia areata. Study information: Treated patients swallowed 5 to 10 mg of oral tofacitinib twice daily.

Germline V gives CDR1 SGHRS, CDR2 YFSETQ. The trim removed 4 bases at V and 5 bases at J, leaving 10 bases unmatched. CDR3 length: 15 amino acids. Treatment in this sample: oral pan-JAK inhibitor, 5-10 mg twice daily. Isolation of CD4+ and CD8+ T cells from PBMCs was achieved by sorting. A word on this clone: No antigen is known for it.

Sequencing used cDNA as its template, made by extracting RNA and reverse transcribing it. Repertoires were generated with immunoSEQ multiplex PCR, while TCRdb's copy carries only in-frame clones and drops some. The sample shows some 220,000 clones, approximately 57% of them seen only once. Study-wide findings and caveats: Expanded CD8+ clones among the top 100, as well as scalp clonality, were significantly decreased by tofacitinib. Under tofacitinib, numerous expanded lesional clonotypes remained detectable in scalp and blood.

The V and J genes are TRBV5-1 and TRBJ2-7; TRBD1 matches at 9 bases. The source was CD4+ T cells sorted from blood, collected at week 4, from a patient treated with tofacitinib. This sequence originates from a human donor with alopecia areata. CDR3 coding DNA: TGCGCCAGCAGCGTAGGCGGGACAGGGTTCGACGAGCAGTACTTC. It encodes CASSVGGTGFDEQYF.